The next 28 T cell receptor beta chains were all read from a single sample in a study of T cell responses to AZD1222 COVID-19 vaccine. The table came from immunoSEQ multiplex PCR; TCRdb's copy has only in-frame clones and leaves some out. Among roughly 90,000 clones listed, 85% to 90% were seen once. The material was peripheral blood, obtained 28 days after the second AZD1222 dose. Source of these receptors: an adult who received the AZD1222 COVID-19 vaccine.

The chain uses TRBV7-9 and TRBJ2-7, with 11 bases fitting TRBD2. The CDR3 loop spans 16 amino acids. CDR1 is SEHNR and CDR2 is FQNEAQ in the germline V gene (reference sequence). The ends lost 5 bases at V and 2 bases at J; junction bases unmatched: 8. CDR3 loop: CASSIRLAGGPYEQYF. The DNA for the CDR3 is TGTGCCAGCAGCATCCGATTAGCGGGAGGGCCCTACGAGCAGTACTTC.

This clone has only one observation. The chain combines TRBV12-3 or TRBV12-4 with TRBJ1-2, with TRBD1 identical over 7 bases. V dropped 6 bases and J dropped 4; count of bases not matched to a gene: 5. This CDR3 spans 13 amino acids. Written as DNA, the CDR3 is TGTGCCAGCAGGCAGGGGGGGACCTATGGCTACACCTTC. Amino acid sequence: CASRQGGTYGYTF.

The chain uses TRBV19 and TRBJ2-7; D is unclear. Germline V gene lookup returns CDR1 LNHDA and CDR2 SQIVND (reference sequence). V lost 3 bases, J lost 3 bases, and 9 bases lay in between. The CDR3 runs to 13 residues. The CDR3 sequence: CASSMGTYYEQYF. The CDR3 DNA follows: TGTGCCAGTAGTATGGGCACTTACTACGAGCAGTACTTC.

The chain carries TRBV30 and TRBJ2-7; D is possibly TRBD2 (6 bases). The CDR3 covers 14 residues. CDR1 is GTSNPN and CDR2 is SVGIG in the germline V gene (reference sequence). V was cut by 1 base and J by 5 bases, with 15 bases left in between. The CDR3: CAWSGPREVNEQYF. The CDR3 DNA follows: TGTGCCTGGAGTGGCCCCAGGGAGGTCAACGAGCAGTACTTC.

This chain links TRBV6-5 with TRBJ2-5, with 11 bases matching TRBD1. V dropped 6 bases and J dropped 5; count of bases not matched to a gene: 5. The CDR3 totals 14 residues. Germline V CDR1 and CDR2: MNHEY, SVGAGI. The CDR3, as DNA: TGTGCCAGCAGGGACAGGGGGCGCGGGGAGACCCAGTACTTC. Residues: CASRDRGRGETQYF.

V and J are TRBV3-1 (or the pseudogene TRBV3-2) and TRBJ2-6; tentative D call: TRBD2 (5 bases). Germline loops: CDR1 LGHDT, CDR2 YNNKEL (reference sequence). V dropped 1 base and J dropped 2 bases, with 9 bases sitting between them. CDR3 length: 16 amino acids. The CDR3 sequence: CASSQARDPGANVLTF. Written as DNA, the CDR3 is TGTGCCAGCAGCCAAGCCCGGGATCCTGGGGCCAACGTCCTGACTTTC.

This clone was seen more than once but under ten times. V usage is TRBV7-2 and J usage is TRBJ1-2; TRBD1 is a possible D gene (6 bases). Germline CDR1 is SGHTA and CDR2 is FQGNSA. V was cut by 6 bases and J by 4 bases, with 12 bases left in between. CDR3 size: 13 residues. The CDR3 sequence is CASSYTGSYGYTF. The DNA for the CDR3 is TGTGCCAGCAGTTATACAGGGAGCTATGGCTACACCTTC.

The chain employs TRBV6-5 and TRBJ2-3, with 8 bases identical to TRBD2. Germline CDR1 MNHEY, CDR2 SVGAGI. V lost 2 bases to trimming and J lost 4 bases; unmatched junction nucleotides: 5. The CDR3 contains 15 residues. CDR3 in DNA: TGTGCCAGCAGTTACGACCTAGCGGGCGCAGATACGCAGTATTTT. As protein: CASSYDLAGADTQYF.

This chain links TRBV29-1 with TRBJ2-1, with a possible D match to TRBD2 (6 bases). The V gene lost 6 bases and the J gene lost 5 bases, with 20 bases spanning the gap. Germline values: CDR1 SQVTM, CDR2 ANQGSEA. This CDR3 has 15 residues. This CDR3 reads CSVRLVGGMDNEQFF. For the CDR3, the DNA is TGCAGCGTACGACTGGTTGGAGGGATGGACAATGAGCAGTTCTTC.

The genes are TRBV7-9 and TRBJ2-7; D is possibly TRBD1 (6 bases). The CDR3 covers 14 residues. V was clipped by 6 bases and J by 5 bases, with 17 bases between them. The germline V gene has CDR1 SEHNR and CDR2 FQNEAQ (reference sequence). The CDR3 spells CASRLNRESNEQYF. In nucleotides, the CDR3 is TGTGCCAGCAGACTAAACAGGGAGAGCAACGAGCAGTACTTC.

This clone was counted once. The rearrangement links TRBV3-1 (or the pseudogene TRBV3-2) to TRBJ1-2; maybe TRBD1 (5 bases). Germline CDR1 and CDR2: LGHDT and YNNKEL (reference sequence). Between the trimmed V and J ends, which lost 0 bases and 3 bases, there was a span of 11 bases. This CDR3 is built from 15 residues. CDR3 in DNA: TGTGCCAGCAGCCAAGAAAAGGGGCCTCACTATGGCTACACCTTC. Protein: CASSQEKGPHYGYTF.

The chain combines TRBV5-6 with TRBJ2-5; D possibly corresponds to TRBD2 (5 bases). This CDR3 region has 16 residues. Germline loops: CDR1 SGHDT, CDR2 YYEEEE. V lost 4 bases, J lost 0 bases, and 16 bases lay in between. The chain's CDR3 is CASSNREALYQETQYF. The CDR3 region has the DNA TGTGCCAGCAGCAACCGGGAAGCTTTGTACCAAGAGACCCAGTACTTC. Filled out from reference TRBV5-6 and TRBJ2-5, the complete variable domain reads DAGVTQSPTHLIKTRGQQVTLRCSPKSGHDTVSWYQQALGQGPQFIFQYYEEEERQRGNFPDRFSGHQFPNYSSELNVNALLLGDSALYLCASSNREALYQETQYFGPGTRLLVL.

This chain joins TRBV18 and TRBJ1-4, with a possible D match to TRBD1 (6 bases). Germline loops: CDR1 KGHSH, CDR2 LQKENI. The CDR3 has 15 residues. V dropped 5 bases and J dropped 8 bases, with 18 bases sitting between them. This chain's CDR3 is CASSGDAGEQEKLFF. The CDR3 bases are TGTGCCAGCTCAGGTGATGCAGGGGAGCAGGAAAAACTGTTTTTT.

The DNA of the CDR3 is TGTGCCAGCACCTTCCCCCCGGGACAGATGGATGGCTACACCTTC. This encodes CASTFPPGQMDGYTF. The chain recombines TRBV9 with TRBJ1-2; 7 nucleotides agree with TRBD1. The CDR3 is 15 residues long. Germline loops: CDR1 SGDLS, CDR2 YYNGEE. After removal of 6 bases from V and 6 bases from J, the junction contained 14 bases not matched to a gene. The variable domain in full, with the rest retrieved from reference TRBV9 and TRBJ1-2, is DSGVTQTPKHLITATGQRVTLRCSPRSGDLSVYWYQQSLDQGLQFLIQYYNGEERAKGNILERFSAQQFPDLHSELNLSSLELGDSALYFCASTFPPGQMDGYTFGSGTRLTVV.

This rearrangement joins TRBV9 to TRBJ1-1; possibly TRBD1 for D (6 bases). The V gene lost 7 bases and the J gene lost 8 bases, with 15 bases spanning the gap. Per germline, CDR1 SGDLS and CDR2 YYNGEE. The CDR3 extends over 12 amino acids. CDR3 bases: TGTGCCAGCGGGAGCCCGGGACAAGAAGCTTTCTTT. It specifies CASGSPGQEAFF.

This chain uses TRBV19 with TRBJ2-1; 8 nucleotides match TRBD2. The germline V gene has CDR1 LNHDA and CDR2 SQIVND (reference sequence). This CDR3 is 16 amino acids long. V was pared by 0 bases and J by 7 bases, with 8 bases of the junction left unmatched. The CDR3 loop is CASSIDSREGWNEQFF. In nucleotides, the CDR3 is TGTGCCAGTAGTATAGACTCTCGGGAGGGTTGGAATGAGCAGTTCTTC.

V usage is TRBV5-1 and J usage is TRBJ2-2; D is uncertain. V lost 7 bases to trimming and J lost 0 bases, with 10 bases between them. The CDR3 runs 14 residues. CDR1 is SGHRS, CDR2 YFSETQ, per germline. CDR3 sequence (DNA): TGCGCCAGCGGGAACTTGGCGAACACCGGGGAGCTGTTTTTT. Its translation: CASGNLANTGELFF.

The chain uses TRBV6-2 or TRBV6-3 and TRBJ1-5, with D perhaps matching TRBD1 (5 bases). The V end lost 1 base, the J end lost 6 bases, and 10 bases lay between the germline ends. The V gene's germline CDR1 is MNHEY and CDR2 SVGEGT. This CDR3 is built from 14 residues. As DNA, the CDR3 is TGTGCCAGCAGTTACTTCGGGGGATCTCAGCCCCAGCATTTT. It codes for CASSYFGGSQPQHF.

The chain uses TRBV4-3 and TRBJ1-4; a possible D gene is TRBD1 (5 bases). The length of the CDR3 is 16 residues. V was cut by 4 bases and J by 0 bases, with 12 bases left in between. Germline values: CDR1 LGHNA, CDR2 YSLEER. CDR3 coding DNA: TGCGCCAGCAGCCTTAGACAGAGTGCAACTAATGAAAAACTGTTTTTT. It yields the protein CASSLRQSATNEKLFF.

This clone was recorded a few times. V and J are TRBV15 and TRBJ1-4; D is possibly TRBD1 (6 bases). V lost 0 bases and J lost 7, with 12 bases in between. CDR3 size: 15 residues. CDR1 and CDR2 from the germline V gene are LNHNV and YYDKDF (reference sequence). CDR3 bases: TGTGCCACCAGCAGAGAGGCAGGGGCGGCTGAAAAACTGTTTTTT. It translates to CATSREAGAAEKLFF. Supplemented by reference TRBV15 and TRBJ1-4, the full variable domain reads DAMVIQNPRYQVTQFGKPVTLSCSQTLNHNVMYWYQQKSSQAPKLLFHYYDKDFNNEADTPDNFQSRRPNTSFCFLDIRSPGLGDTAMYLCATSREAGAAEKLFFGSGTQLSVL.

The chain has TRBV6-4 and TRBJ2-1, with TRBD1 identical over 7 bases. The CDR3 is made up of 15 amino acids. From germline, CDR1 is MRHNA and CDR2 SNTAGT. Trimming took 3 bases from V and 0 from J; bases not matched to a gene: 2. In nucleotides, the CDR3 is TGTGCCAGCAGTGAGGCAGGGGGCTCCTACAATGAGCAGTTCTTC. It translates to CASSEAGGSYNEQFF.

This clone is labeled medium-sized. The V gene is TRBV6-4, the J gene TRBJ2-3, with a tentative D call TRBD2 (6 bases). Germline V gene lookup returns CDR1 MRHNA and CDR2 SNTAGT. The CDR3 is 15 amino acids. Trimming left V 3 bases short and J 2 bases short, with 12 bases between. The CDR3 here is CASSDAGEATDTQYF. The DNA of the CDR3 is TGTGCCAGCAGTGATGCCGGGGAGGCCACAGATACGCAGTATTTT.

The CDR3 DNA follows: TGTGCCAGCAGCCCGACACGGAGCTCCTACGAGCAGTACTTC. Translation gives CASSPTRSSYEQYF. The chain joins TRBV11-1 to TRBJ2-7, with no clear D. Germline V gene data show CDR1 as SGHAT and CDR2 as FQDESV (reference sequence). V shed 5 bases and J shed 0 bases, with 11 bases lying between them. This CDR3 comprises 14 residues.

The chain is built from TRBV6-4 and TRBJ2-7, with 8 bases identical to TRBD2. The germline V gene has CDR1 MRHNA and CDR2 SNTAGT. The CDR3 runs 15 residues. With 3 bases clipped from V and 4 bases from J, the junction kept 8 bases outside the gene matches. In nucleotides, the CDR3 is TGTGCCAGCAGTGAATCCAGCGGGAGCAGTTACGAGCAGTACTTC. This encodes CASSESSGSSYEQYF.

This chain uses TRBV21-1 with TRBJ1-3. TRBV21-1 is deemed a pseudogene. The CDR3 has 18 residues. The DNA of the CDR3 is TGTGCCAGCAGCAAAGAAGGGCCAAAGACACTTACTGGAAACACCATATATTTT. Its protein product is CASSKEGPKTLTGNTIYF.

This chain joins TRBV5-4 and TRBJ1-1, with 7 bases aligning to TRBD1. Per the germline V gene, CDR1 is SGHNT and CDR2 is YYREEE (reference sequence). This CDR3 region has 14 residues. The V gene end was trimmed by 1 base and the J gene end by 5 bases; junction bases not matched to a gene: 5. The CDR3 DNA reads as TGTGCCAGCAGCTTGAAGGGGGCCTTGACTGAAGCTTTCTTT. This translates into CASSLKGALTEAFF.

On this clone itself: Since a far larger clone is one base different, this is likely a read error. The CDR3 region has the DNA TGTGCCTGTAGTACCGCCCAGCAAGAGACCCAGTACTTC. Amino acids: CACSTAQQETQYF. This chain links TRBV19 with TRBJ2-5, with D uncertain. Germline CDR1 LNHDA, CDR2 SQIVND (reference sequence). The CDR3 sequence is 13 residues long.

This chain joins TRBV6-6 and TRBJ1-2; TRBD1 matches 8 bases. The CDR3 is 14 residues long. Germline CDR1 and CDR2: MNHNY and SVGAGI (reference sequence). The trim removed 5 bases at V and 4 bases at J, leaving 6 bases unmatched. The CDR3 DNA reads as TGTGCCAGCAGTGGCCGGGACAGGCTCTATGGCTACACCTTC. Residues: CASSGRDRLYGYTF.